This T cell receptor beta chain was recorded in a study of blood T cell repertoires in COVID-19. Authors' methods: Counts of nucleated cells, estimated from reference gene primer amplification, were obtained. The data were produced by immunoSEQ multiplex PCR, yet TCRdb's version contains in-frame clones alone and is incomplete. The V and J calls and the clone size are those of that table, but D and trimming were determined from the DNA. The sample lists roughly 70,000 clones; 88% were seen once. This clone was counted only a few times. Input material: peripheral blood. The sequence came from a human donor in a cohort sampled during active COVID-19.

CDR3 sequence (DNA): TGTGCCAGCAGCCCGTTGACTAGCGGCCCGGCACAAGAGACCCAGTACTTC. Translation gives CASSPLTSGPAQETQYF. The chain combines TRBV7-8 with TRBJ2-5; 9 bases agree with TRBD2. Trimming cost V 5 bases and J 2 bases; bases outside gene matches: 12. The germline gives CDR1 SGHVS, CDR2 FQNEAQ. The CDR3 is made up of 17 amino acids.